This is a list of T cell receptor beta chains from one sample in a study of graft-versus-host responses after intestinal transplantation. Repertoires were generated with immunoSEQ multiplex PCR, while TCRdb's copy carries only in-frame clones and drops some. The sample shows around 110,000 clones, 85% to 95% of them seen only once. No antigen has been assigned to these receptors. Sequenced here: unstimulated CD4+ T cells sorted from spleen or lymph node cells, sampled before transplant. The receptors here all came from a human donor who was the organ donor for an intestinal transplant. Each CDR3 is given with its conserved first and last residue. A D gene is named only where the DNA matches it firmly. Where a row states a size, it is once, few, many or the class of an expanded clone; other rows omit it.

V gene: TRBV28; J gene: TRBJ2-2; clone size: once; D gene: NA; CDR3 DNA: TGTGCCAGCAGACACCCCGGGACGATTCTCGGCGGGGAGCTGTTTTTT; CDR3 protein: CASRHPGTILGGELFF
V gene: TRBV5-1; J gene: TRBJ2-5; clone size: NA; D gene: TRBD2; CDR3 DNA: TGCGCCAGCAGCTTGTCCGGCGGGAGGGCCAGTGAGACCCAGTACTTC; CDR3 protein: CASSLSGGRASETQYF
V gene: TRBV19; J gene: TRBJ2-3; clone size: NA; D gene: TRBD2; CDR3 DNA: TGTGCCAGTAGTATCCACTGGACTAGCGGGTTCACAGATACGCAGTATTTT; CDR3 protein: CASSIHWTSGFTDTQYF
V gene: TRBV9; J gene: TRBJ2-1; clone size: NA; D gene: TRBD2; CDR3 DNA: TGTGCCAGCAGCCTGGGACTAGCGGGAGGGTACAATGAGCAGTTCTTC; CDR3 protein: CASSLGLAGGYNEQFF
V gene: TRBV28; J gene: TRBJ2-2; clone size: NA; D gene: TRBD2; CDR3 DNA: TGTGCCAGCAGTTTTGCCTGGACTAGCGGGAGCCACGGGGAGCTGTTTTTT; CDR3 protein: CASSFAWTSGSHGELFF
V gene: TRBV7-2; J gene: TRBJ2-3; clone size: NA; D gene: NA; CDR3 DNA: TGTGCCAGCAGCTTATCCGGGGCCCCCTTTTCGGATACGCAGTATTTT; CDR3 protein: CASSLSGAPFSDTQYF
V gene: TRBV28; J gene: TRBJ2-5; clone size: NA; D gene: TRBD1; CDR3 DNA: TGTGCCAGCATCAAACAGGGGGCCGGAGAGACCCAGTACTTC; CDR3 protein: CASIKQGAGETQYF
V gene: TRBV2; J gene: TRBJ2-3; clone size: NA; D gene: TRBD2; CDR3 DNA: TGTGCCAGCAGTGGGGGGGGTACGCAGTATTTT; CDR3 protein: CASSGGGTQYF
V gene: TRBV6-6; J gene: TRBJ1-2; clone size: NA; D gene: NA; CDR3 DNA: TGTGCCAGCAGTTACTTGACAGGTTTTGGCTACACCTTC; CDR3 protein: CASSYLTGFGYTF
V gene: TRBV5-1; J gene: TRBJ1-2; clone size: NA; D gene: NA; CDR3 DNA: TGCGCCAGCAGCTTGGTTCCAGGGGACCCTAACTATGGCTACACCTTC; CDR3 protein: CASSLVPGDPNYGYTF
V gene: TRBV7-9; J gene: TRBJ2-1; clone size: NA; D gene: TRBD2; CDR3 DNA: TGTGCCAGCGCTCCAAGACGACTAGCGGGAGATTATAATGAGCAGTTCTTC; CDR3 protein: CASAPRRLAGDYNEQFF
V gene: TRBV6-1; J gene: TRBJ1-3; clone size: NA; D gene: NA; CDR3 DNA: TGTGCCAGCAGTCCGACAGCGGCGGGAAACACCATATATTTT; CDR3 protein: CASSPTAAGNTIYF
V gene: TRBV28; J gene: TRBJ2-7; clone size: NA; D gene: TRBD2; CDR3 DNA: TGTGCCAGCAGTTCGCCGACTAGCGGGAGACGGTACGAGCAGTACTTC; CDR3 protein: CASSSPTSGRRYEQYF
V gene: TRBV4-1; J gene: TRBJ1-1; clone size: NA; D gene: NA; CDR3 DNA: TGCGCCAGCAGCCAAGGGCAGGGGAAAGGGAGCACTGAAGCTTTCTTT; CDR3 protein: CASSQGQGKGSTEAFF
V gene: TRBV19; J gene: TRBJ1-4; clone size: NA; D gene: NA; CDR3 DNA: TGTGCCAGTAGTTCAAATCTCAGCCCAACTAATGAAAAACTGTTTTTT; CDR3 protein: CASSSNLSPTNEKLFF
V gene: TRBV29-1; J gene: TRBJ2-1; clone size: NA; D gene: TRBD2; CDR3 DNA: TGCAGCATCCTCTTTTCGGGACTAGGGGACAATGAGCAGTTCTTC; CDR3 protein: CSILFSGLGDNEQFF
V gene: TRBV5-1; J gene: TRBJ2-2; clone size: NA; D gene: NA; CDR3 DNA: TGCGCCAGCAGCACAGGGATACCCACCGGGGAGCTGTTTTTT; CDR3 protein: CASSTGIPTGELFF
V gene: TRBV19; J gene: TRBJ1-2; clone size: NA; D gene: NA; CDR3 DNA: TGTGCCAGTAGTATAGATCGGGCAATCGGGGTGTATGGCTACACCTTC; CDR3 protein: CASSIDRAIGVYGYTF
V gene: TRBV27; J gene: TRBJ1-2; clone size: NA; D gene: NA; CDR3 DNA: TGTGCCAGCAGTTTATATTGGGACGGACGATATGGCTACACCTTC; CDR3 protein: CASSLYWDGRYGYTF
V gene: TRBV6-5; J gene: TRBJ1-5; clone size: NA; D gene: NA; CDR3 DNA: TGTGCCAGCAGAGGAAGTGGCAGGTTTCAGCCCCAGCATTTT; CDR3 protein: CASRGSGRFQPQHF
V gene: TRBV7-8; J gene: TRBJ2-5; clone size: NA; D gene: NA; CDR3 DNA: TGTGCCAGCAGGGGACGGCTCCAAGAGACCCAGTACTTC; CDR3 protein: CASRGRLQETQYF
V gene: TRBV6-5; J gene: TRBJ1-1; clone size: once; D gene: NA; CDR3 DNA: TGTGCCAGCAGTTACGAGGGCATGAACACTGAAGCTTTCTTT; CDR3 protein: CASSYEGMNTEAFF
V gene: TRBV28; J gene: TRBJ1-5; clone size: NA; D gene: TRBD1; CDR3 DNA: TGTGCCAGCAGTTTGCCTACAGGGGGCAATCAGCCCCAGCATTTT; CDR3 protein: CASSLPTGGNQPQHF
V gene: TRBV30; J gene: TRBJ2-6; clone size: NA; D gene: NA; CDR3 DNA: TGTGCCTGGAGTGTACACTCTGGGGCCAACGTCCTGACTTTC; CDR3 protein: CAWSVHSGANVLTF
V gene: TRBV6-1; J gene: TRBJ2-1; clone size: NA; D gene: TRBD2; CDR3 DNA: TGTGCCAGCAGTCCAAGCGGGACCTCTTACAATGAGCAGTTCTTC; CDR3 protein: CASSPSGTSYNEQFF
V gene: TRBV7-2; J gene: TRBJ2-2; clone size: once; D gene: NA; CDR3 DNA: TGTGCCAGCAGCTTAGCGTTGGAGACCGGGGAGCTGTTTTTT; CDR3 protein: CASSLALETGELFF
V gene: TRBV5-1; J gene: TRBJ2-5; clone size: NA; D gene: TRBD2; CDR3 DNA: TGCGCCAGCAGCCATAGACTAGCGGGGAACCAAGAGACCCAGTACTTC; CDR3 protein: CASSHRLAGNQETQYF
V gene: TRBV5-6; J gene: TRBJ2-1; clone size: NA; D gene: TRBD2; CDR3 DNA: TGTGCCAGCAGCCGTATTATAGCGGGAGAGCAGTTCTTC; CDR3 protein: CASSRIIAGEQFF
V gene: TRBV5-1; J gene: TRBJ2-7; clone size: NA; D gene: TRBD1; CDR3 DNA: TGCGCCAGCAGACTCACCGGGACAGTGACCTCCTACGAGCAGTACTTC; CDR3 protein: CASRLTGTVTSYEQYF
V gene: TRBV6-1; J gene: TRBJ2-7; clone size: NA; D gene: NA; CDR3 DNA: TGTGCCAGCAGTTTCCCACAGCAGTACTTC; CDR3 protein: CASSFPQQYF
V gene: TRBV28; J gene: TRBJ1-4; clone size: NA; D gene: NA; CDR3 DNA: TGTGCCAGCAGTGTGGAGAGCACTAATGAAAAACTGTTTTTT; CDR3 protein: CASSVESTNEKLFF
V gene: TRBV29-1; J gene: TRBJ2-7; clone size: NA; D gene: TRBD1; CDR3 DNA: TGCAGCGTTGAGGGACAGGGATTTGGCGAGCAGTACTTC; CDR3 protein: CSVEGQGFGEQYF
V gene: TRBV2; J gene: TRBJ2-5; clone size: NA; D gene: NA; CDR3 DNA: TGTGCCAGAGGGAGGCGTGAGTTACAAGAGACCCAGTACTTC; CDR3 protein: CARGRRELQETQYF
V gene: TRBV18; J gene: TRBJ1-1; clone size: NA; D gene: NA; CDR3 DNA: TGTGCCAGCTCACCTTCAAGGGGCGCTGAAGCTTTCTTT; CDR3 protein: CASSPSRGAEAFF
V gene: TRBV5-1; J gene: TRBJ2-2; clone size: NA; D gene: NA; CDR3 DNA: TGCGCCAGCAGCTTGGGTCCGGGACTCCCAAAAACCGGGGAGCTGTTTTTT; CDR3 protein: CASSLGPGLPKTGELFF
V gene: TRBV19; J gene: TRBJ1-2; clone size: NA; D gene: TRBD1; CDR3 DNA: TGTGCCAGTAGAGAGGCAGGGGGGGAACTTATCTATGGCTACACCTTC; CDR3 protein: CASREAGGELIYGYTF
V gene: TRBV28; J gene: TRBJ1-1; clone size: NA; D gene: TRBD1; CDR3 DNA: TGTGCCAGCAGTTTGGGAGGGAGGACAGGTGAAGCTTTCTTT; CDR3 protein: CASSLGGRTGEAFF
V gene: TRBV5-1; J gene: TRBJ1-1; clone size: NA; D gene: NA; CDR3 DNA: TGCGCCAGCAGCTTGGCCGCCGGGTTGAGCACTGAAGCTTTCTTT; CDR3 protein: CASSLAAGLSTEAFF
V gene: TRBV19; J gene: TRBJ2-7; clone size: NA; D gene: TRBD1; CDR3 DNA: TGTGCCAGTAGCTTATCACCGGGACAGGGGTTTGCCGAGCAGTACTTC; CDR3 protein: CASSLSPGQGFAEQYF
V gene: TRBV7-9; J gene: TRBJ2-6; clone size: NA; D gene: TRBD1; CDR3 DNA: TGTGCCAGCAGCTTAGGGACAGGGGCTAGCTCTGGGGCCAACGTCCTGACTTTC; CDR3 protein: CASSLGTGASSGANVLTF
V gene: TRBV7-9; J gene: TRBJ2-3; clone size: NA; D gene: TRBD2; CDR3 DNA: TGTGCCAGCAGCTTGTTAGCGGGATTTACAGATACGCAGTATTTT; CDR3 protein: CASSLLAGFTDTQYF
V gene: TRBV7-2; J gene: TRBJ2-7; clone size: NA; D gene: NA; CDR3 DNA: TGTGCCAGCAGCTTACCGGGGACGGTGCAGTACTTC; CDR3 protein: CASSLPGTVQYF
V gene: TRBV11-2; J gene: TRBJ2-7; clone size: NA; D gene: NA; CDR3 DNA: TGTGCCAGCAGTTCCCCCCGGGGCCTAACTAGGTTCGACGAGCAGTACTTC; CDR3 protein: CASSSPRGLTRFDEQYF